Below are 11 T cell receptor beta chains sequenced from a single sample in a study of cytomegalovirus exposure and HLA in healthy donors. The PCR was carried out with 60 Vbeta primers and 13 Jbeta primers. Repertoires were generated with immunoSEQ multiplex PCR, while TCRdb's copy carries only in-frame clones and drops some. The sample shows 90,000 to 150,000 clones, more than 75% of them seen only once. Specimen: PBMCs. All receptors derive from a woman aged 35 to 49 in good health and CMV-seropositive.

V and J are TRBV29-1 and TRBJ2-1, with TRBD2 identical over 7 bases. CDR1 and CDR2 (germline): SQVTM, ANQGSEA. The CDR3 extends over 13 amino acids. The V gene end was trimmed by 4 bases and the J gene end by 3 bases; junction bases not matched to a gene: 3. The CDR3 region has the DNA TGCAGCGTTGGGGCTAGCGGCTACAATGAGCAGTTCTTC. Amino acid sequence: CSVGASGYNEQFF.

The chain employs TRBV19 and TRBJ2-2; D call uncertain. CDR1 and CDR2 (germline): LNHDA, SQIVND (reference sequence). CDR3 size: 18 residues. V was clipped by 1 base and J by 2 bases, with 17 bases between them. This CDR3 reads CASSIGMAASDNTGELFF. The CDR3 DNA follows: TGTGCCAGTAGTATAGGCATGGCGGCGTCAGATAACACCGGGGAGCTGTTTTTT.

This CDR3 reads CASSMTGGKQPQHF. In DNA, the CDR3 is TGTGCCAGTAGTATGACAGGGGGGAAACAGCCCCAGCATTTT. This sequence joins TRBV19 and TRBJ1-5; 9 nucleotides agree with TRBD1. The V and J ends lost 3 bases and 7 bases, in that order; junction bases with no gene match: 4. CDR3 length: 14 amino acids. CDR1 and CDR2 from the germline V gene are LNHDA and SQIVND (reference sequence).

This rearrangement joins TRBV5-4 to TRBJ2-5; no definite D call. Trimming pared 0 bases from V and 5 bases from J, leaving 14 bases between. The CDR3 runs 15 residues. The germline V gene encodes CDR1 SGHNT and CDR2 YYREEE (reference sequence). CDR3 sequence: CASSLDSRHTETQYF. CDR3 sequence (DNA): TGTGCCAGCAGCTTGGACAGTCGGCACACGGAGACCCAGTACTTC.

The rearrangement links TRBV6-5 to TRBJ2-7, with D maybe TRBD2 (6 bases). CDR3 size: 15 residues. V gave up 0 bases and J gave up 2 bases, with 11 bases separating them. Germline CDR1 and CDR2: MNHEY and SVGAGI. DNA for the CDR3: TGTGCCAGCAGTTACTCTTTCGGCGGGGCCTACGAGCAGTACTTC. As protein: CASSYSFGGAYEQYF.

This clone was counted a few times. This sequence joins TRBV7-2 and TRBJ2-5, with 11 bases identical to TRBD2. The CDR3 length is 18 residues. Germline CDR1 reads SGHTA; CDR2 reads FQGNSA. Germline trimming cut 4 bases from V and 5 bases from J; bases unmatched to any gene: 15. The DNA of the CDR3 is TGTGCCAGCAGCTATGGGGCGCTAGCGGGGGGCCAGGGGGAGACCCAGTACTTC. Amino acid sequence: CASSYGALAGGQGETQYF.

In nucleotides, the CDR3 is TGTGCCAGCAGTGAATATGGTACAGGGGTTAGGGCTAACTATGGCTACACCTTC. Translated: CASSEYGTGVRANYGYTF. J is TRBJ1-2 and V is TRBV25-1; 7 bases agree with TRBD1. CDR3 size: 18 residues. Per germline, CDR1 MGHDK and CDR2 SYGVNS. The ends lost 0 bases at V and 0 bases at J; junction bases unmatched: 10.

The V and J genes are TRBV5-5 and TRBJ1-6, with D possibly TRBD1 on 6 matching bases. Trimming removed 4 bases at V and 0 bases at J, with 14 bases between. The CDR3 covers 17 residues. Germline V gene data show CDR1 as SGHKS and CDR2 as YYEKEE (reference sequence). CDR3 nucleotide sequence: TGTGCCAGCAGCCCGGGGGGGCGAAGCTCCTATAATTCACCCCTCCACTTT. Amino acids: CASSPGGRSSYNSPLHF.

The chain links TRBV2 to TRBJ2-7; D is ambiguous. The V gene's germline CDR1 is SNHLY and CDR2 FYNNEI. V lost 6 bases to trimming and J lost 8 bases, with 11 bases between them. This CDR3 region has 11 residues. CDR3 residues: CASRALVKQYF. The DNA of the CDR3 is TGTGCCAGCAGAGCCCTCGTGAAGCAGTACTTC.

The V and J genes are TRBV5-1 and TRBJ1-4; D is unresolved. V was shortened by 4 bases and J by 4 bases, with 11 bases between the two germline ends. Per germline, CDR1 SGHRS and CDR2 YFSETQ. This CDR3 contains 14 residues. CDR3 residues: CASSPQSGNEKLFF. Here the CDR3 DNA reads TGCGCCAGCAGCCCTCAGAGCGGTAATGAAAAACTGTTTTTT.

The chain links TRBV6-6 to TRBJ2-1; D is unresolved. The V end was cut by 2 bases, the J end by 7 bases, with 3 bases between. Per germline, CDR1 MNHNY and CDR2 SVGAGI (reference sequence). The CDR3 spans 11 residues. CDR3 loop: CASSYRNEQFF. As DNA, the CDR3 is TGTGCCAGCAGTTACCGGAATGAGCAGTTCTTC.